This TCR beta chain was identified during a study of cytomegalovirus exposure and HLA in healthy donors. Study overall: The same platform used for the 650 to 850 first-cohort repertoires was also used for the 120 or so validation repertoires, as a later analysis reported.

While the first cohort had about 610 subjects, the donors belonged to the separate validation cohort of roughly 130 subjects. Study conclusions and caveats: The study designated 150 or so TCR beta chains cytomegalovirus-associated.

For this clone: The antigen is unknown.

This CDR3 region has 14 residues. Germline V lookup: CDR1 SGDLS, CDR2 YYNGEE. V lost 6 bases, J lost 3 bases, and 12 bases lay in between. The table came from immunoSEQ multiplex PCR; TCRdb's copy has only in-frame clones and leaves some out. The sample lists over 100,000 clones, approximately 92% occurring once. Material: PBMCs. J is TRBJ2-2 and V is TRBV9; D perhaps matches TRBD1 (6 bases). The receptor comes from a woman in her late teens or twenties in good health and CMV-seronegative. CDR3 DNA sequence: TGTGCCAGCAACCCCGGACAGTACACCGGGGAGCTGTTTTTT. This gives the protein CASNPGQYTGELFF.